Following are 8 T cell receptor beta chains from one sample sequenced in a study of cytomegalovirus exposure and HLA in healthy donors. Researchers ran the PCR with 60 Vbeta and 13 Jbeta primers. Sequencing used immunoSEQ multiplex PCR; TCRdb keeps in-frame clones, though not all of them. The sample lists roughly 150,000 clones, approximately 80% occurring once. Sequences were obtained from PBMCs. These receptor sequences come from a man younger than 40 in good health and CMV-seronegative.

The V and J genes are TRBV6-5 and TRBJ1-2, with D unresolved. V was cut by 6 bases and J by 13 bases, with 15 bases left in between. There are 11 residues in the CDR3. The germline CDR1 and CDR2 sequences are MNHEY and SVGAGI. As DNA, the CDR3 is TGTGCCAGCAGCAACGCGGTTGCACGCACCTTC. Its translation is CASSNAVARTF.

The rearrangement links TRBV6-1 to TRBJ2-5, with unresolved D. V was clipped by 6 bases and J by 1 base, with 9 bases between them. Per the germline V gene, CDR1 is MNHNS and CDR2 is SASEGT. The CDR3 loop spans 13 amino acids. The CDR3 sequence is CASRHGPQETQYF. The CDR3 DNA follows: TGTGCCAGCAGGCATGGGCCCCAAGAGACCCAGTACTTC.

J is TRBJ1-4 and V is TRBV15; perhaps TRBD1 as D (6 bases). V was pared by 5 bases and J by 7 bases, with 17 bases between. CDR1 is LNHNV, CDR2 YYDKDF, per germline (reference sequence). The length of the CDR3 is 15 residues. In DNA form, the CDR3 reads TGTGCCACCAGCGAGAGGGCAACAGGGTTTGAAAAACTGTTTTTT. Translation gives CATSERATGFEKLFF.

This sequence joins TRBV29-1 and TRBJ1-5, with D tentatively TRBD1 (5 bases). CDR1 SQVTM and CDR2 ANQGSEA come from the germline V gene. This CDR3 comprises 13 residues. V lost 2 bases and J lost 1, with 6 bases in between. Here the CDR3 reads CSVEQGSNQPQHF. The CDR3, as DNA: TGCAGCGTTGAACAGGGAAGCAATCAGCCCCAGCATTTT. Complete variable domain (other parts from reference TRBV29-1 and TRBJ1-5): SAVISQKPSRDICQRGTSLTIQCQVDSQVTMMFWYRQQPGQSLTLIATANQGSEATYESGFVIDKFPISRPNLTFSTLTVSNMSPEDSSIYLCSVEQGSNQPQHFGDGTRLSIL.

A few counts support this clone. The same CDR3 can be traced to other DNA sequences in this sample. V gene TRBV28 combines with J gene TRBJ1-4; the D is unclear. The germline gives CDR1 MDHEN, CDR2 SYDVKM. The CDR3 runs to 11 residues. V shed 3 bases and J shed 8 bases, with 4 bases lying between them. CDR3 region: CASSLREKLFF. The CDR3 nucleotides are TGTGCCAGCAGTTTGCGAGAAAAACTGTTTTTT.

This clone was observed a single time. This chain connects TRBV2 to TRBJ1-2; D call uncertain. Germline V lookup: CDR1 SNHLY, CDR2 FYNNEI. The V and J ends lost 4 bases and 8 bases respectively, with 14 bases between them. CDR3 length: 13 residues. CDR3 sequence reads: CASSVSGPSGYTF. DNA for the CDR3: TGTGCCAGCAGTGTTAGCGGACCTAGCGGCTACACCTTC.

This clone has only a few counts. This sequence joins TRBV11-2 and TRBJ2-1, with 11 bases fitting TRBD2. Germline V gene data show CDR1 as SGHAT and CDR2 as FQNNGV. This CDR3 is built from 15 residues. The V segment lost 4 bases and the J segment 4 bases; nucleotides outside the gene matches: 3. The CDR3 region has the DNA TGTGCCAGCAGCTCTCTAGCGGGAGGATACAATGAGCAGTTCTTC. Encoded protein: CASSSLAGGYNEQFF.

V gene TRBV27 combines with J gene TRBJ2-7; the match to TRBD1 covers 7 bases. The ends lost 6 bases at V and 6 bases at J; junction bases unmatched: 11. CDR3 length: 14 amino acids. CDR1 is MNHEY, CDR2 SMNVEV, per germline (reference sequence). The CDR3 nucleotides are TGTGCCAGCAGCCTAGGGGGCGCGGCGGGCGAGCAGTACTTC. It is translated as CASSLGGAAGEQYF.